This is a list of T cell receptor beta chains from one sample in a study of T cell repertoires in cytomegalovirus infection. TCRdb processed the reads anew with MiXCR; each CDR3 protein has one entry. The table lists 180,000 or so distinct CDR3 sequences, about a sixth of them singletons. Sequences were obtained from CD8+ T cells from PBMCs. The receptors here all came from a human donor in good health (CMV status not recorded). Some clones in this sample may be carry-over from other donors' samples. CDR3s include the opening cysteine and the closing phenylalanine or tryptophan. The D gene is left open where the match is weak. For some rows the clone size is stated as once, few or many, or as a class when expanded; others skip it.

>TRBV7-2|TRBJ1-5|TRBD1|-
TGTGCCAGCAGCGTCCGACAGGGGGGAAATCAGCCCCAGCATTTT
CASSVRQGGNQPQHF
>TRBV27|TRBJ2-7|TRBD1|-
TGTGCCAGCAGTTGGACAGGGTCAGGGTTCGAGCAGTACTTC
CASSWTGSGFEQYF
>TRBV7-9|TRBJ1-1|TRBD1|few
TGTGCCAGCAGCTTATCCGCCGGGACAGGGGACACTGAAGCTTTCTTT
CASSLSAGTGDTEAFF
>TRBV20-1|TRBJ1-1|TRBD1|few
TGCAGTGCTAGACTCCCAAGACAGGGGGCCATGAACACTGAAGCTTTCTTT
CSARLPRQGAMNTEAFF
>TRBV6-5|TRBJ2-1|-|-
TGTGCCAGCAGTTACCGAAGCCTTGGTGGAGATGAGCAGTTCTTC
CASSYRSLGGDEQFF
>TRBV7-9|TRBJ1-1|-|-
TGTGCCAGCAGCTCCCAAGTGGTGGGCGTCTCGACTGAAGCTTTCTTT
CASSSQVVGVSTEAFF
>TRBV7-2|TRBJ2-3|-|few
TGTGCCAGCATACTAGGGGGGGATACGCAGTATTTT
CASILGGDTQYF
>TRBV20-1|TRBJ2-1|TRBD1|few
TGCAGTGCTGCCTGGGACAGGGGGCGCTCCTACAATGAGCAGTTCTTC
CSAAWDRGRSYNEQFF
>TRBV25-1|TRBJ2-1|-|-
TGTGCCAGCAGTTGGGGAACCCCCCCCAATGAGCAGTTCTTC
CASSWGTPPNEQFF
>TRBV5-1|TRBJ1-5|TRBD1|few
TGCGCCAGCAGCTTGGAGGGGGCAGGGAGCAATCAGCCCCAGCATTTT
CASSLEGAGSNQPQHF
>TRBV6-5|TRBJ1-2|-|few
TGTGCCAGCAGTTACGCACTGGGGACCCCTAAGGCCTTC
CASSYALGTPKAF